The 24 T cell receptor beta chains reported below all come from one sample, sequenced in a study of vaccination effects on CD4 cells after COVID-19. No antigen has been identified for these receptors. Profiled with immunoSEQ multiplex PCR; TCRdb holds only in-frame clones, not every one. Of around 32,000 clones detected, approximately 68% appear once; the ten largest clones hold 7.5% to 9.5%. Antigen-specific CD4+ T cell clonotypes were called by their expansion after viral peptide-pool culture in ViraFEST. Cells that had been cultured for less than eleven days were the source of isolated CD4+ T cells. All participants had two doses of either the BNT162b2 or mRNA-1273 vaccine. The sequences come from CD4+ T cells from PBMCs cultured with SARS-CoV-2 spike peptides, collected after COVID-19 vaccination. Receptors were obtained from a human donor who received a COVID-19 vaccine.

The J gene is TRBJ1-2, the V gene TRBV29-1, with 9 bases that match TRBD1. J was trimmed by 7 bases and V by 5 bases; bases with no gene match: 8. Looked up from germline, CDR1 is SQVTM and CDR2 is ANQGSEA. The CDR3 has 13 residues. DNA for the CDR3: TGCAGCGTTCCCACAGGGGGCTTAAGTGGCTACACCTTC. Protein product: CSVPTGGLSGYTF.

The CDR3 DNA is TGTGCCAGCACCTCAATACCGGGACAGGGGGCGAGTGGCTACACCTTC. Its translation is CASTSIPGQGASGYTF. The chain recombines TRBV14 with TRBJ1-2; 12 nucleotides match TRBD1. The CDR3 contains 16 residues. V gave up 7 bases and J gave up 7 bases; unmatched junction bases: 13. CDR1 and CDR2 (germline): SGHDN, FVKESK.

The chain employs TRBV6-2 or TRBV6-3 and TRBJ2-1, with TRBD2 identical over 13 bases. The germline CDR1 and CDR2 sequences are MNHEY and SVGEGT. The CDR3 is 15 amino acids. The junction had 2 bases not matched to a gene; V was cut back by 5 bases and J by 4 bases. The CDR3 DNA is TGTGCCAGCAGTCGGACTAGCGGGAGTTACAATGAGCAGTTCTTC. Its translation: CASSRTSGSYNEQFF.

V is TRBV6-5 and J is TRBJ1-1; maybe TRBD1 (6 bases). Germline V lookup: CDR1 MNHEY, CDR2 SVGAGI. V gave up 6 bases and J gave up 1 base, with 15 bases separating them. The CDR3 extends over 15 amino acids. The CDR3 region is CASSPGWGANTEAFF. The CDR3 nucleotides read TGTGCCAGCAGCCCAGGGTGGGGGGCGAACACTGAAGCTTTCTTT.

The chain recombines TRBV12-3 or TRBV12-4 with TRBJ2-5; the D gene is possibly TRBD2 (6 bases). The CDR3 has 13 amino acids. The ends were cut back, 6 bases at V and 4 bases at J, with 12 bases in the middle. The CDR3 loop is CASSPLARETQYF. CDR3 nucleotide sequence: TGTGCCAGCAGCCCGCTAGCGAGAGAGACCCAGTACTTC.

The chain couples TRBV18 to TRBJ1-1; D may be TRBD1 (5 bases). V shed 3 bases and J shed 1 base, with 12 bases lying between them. The CDR3 has 15 amino acids. Germline CDR1 is KGHSH and CDR2 is LQKENI. The CDR3 here is CASSPWDGENTEAFF. The CDR3 nucleotides read TGTGCCAGCTCACCGTGGGACGGAGAGAACACTGAAGCTTTCTTT.

The chain joins TRBV5-1 to TRBJ1-2; TRBD1 is a possible D gene (5 bases). This CDR3 contains 15 residues. V was pared by 1 base and J by 4 bases, with 14 bases between. The germline V gene encodes CDR1 SGHRS and CDR2 YFSETQ. DNA of the CDR3: TGCGCCAGCAGCTTGCTAGGGCAGGGCGTCTATGGCTACACCTTC. It translates to CASSLLGQGVYGYTF.

This chain links TRBV7-2 with TRBJ1-2; 9 nucleotides match TRBD1. This CDR3 is built from 16 residues. J gave up 3 bases and V 1 base, and 6 bases lay outside the gene matches. Germline assignment: CDR1 SGHTA and CDR2 FQGNSA. The CDR3 reads CASSLGLGQGDYGYTF. Written as DNA, the CDR3 is TGTGCCAGCAGCTTAGGCCTGGGACAGGGAGACTATGGCTACACCTTC.

The chain carries TRBV6-1 and TRBJ1-1; D gene ambiguous. Germline V gene data show CDR1 as MNHNS and CDR2 as SASEGT. V was clipped by 1 base and J by 4 bases, with 10 bases between them. The CDR3 totals 14 residues. CDR3 sequence: CASSEEEGGTEAFF. CDR3 bases: TGTGCCAGCAGTGAAGAAGAGGGTGGCACTGAAGCTTTCTTT.

The table lists this clone with a count of one. The CDR3 coding sequence is TGTGCCAGCAGTGACACGGGGGGGCGGGTTACGCAGTATTTT. It codes for CASSDTGGRVTQYF. This chain uses TRBV6-1 with TRBJ2-3; 8 bases are a match to TRBD2. This CDR3 has 14 amino acids. Germline trimming cut 3 bases from V and 8 bases from J; bases unmatched to any gene: 7. CDR1 is MNHNS, CDR2 SASEGT, per germline.

V and J are TRBV5-1 and TRBJ2-2; TRBD1 is a possible D gene (5 bases). The length of the CDR3 is 17 residues. The germline gives CDR1 SGHRS, CDR2 YFSETQ. V was pared by 2 bases and J by 3 bases, with 17 bases between. The CDR3 is CASSFQARGEDTGELFF. In DNA, the CDR3 is TGCGCCAGCAGCTTCCAGGCAAGGGGCGAGGACACCGGGGAGCTGTTTTTT.

The chain combines TRBV10-2 with TRBJ1-2; no clear D gene. The CDR3 spans 12 residues. Germline CDR1 is WSHSY and CDR2 is SAAADI. The V end was cut by 3 bases, the J end by 6 bases, with 8 bases between. CDR3 region: CASSDTRDGYTF. The CDR3 bases are TGCGCCAGCAGTGATACGAGGGATGGCTACACCTTC.

The chain has TRBV15 and TRBJ2-1; 9 bases agree with TRBD1. The V gene's germline CDR1 is LNHNV and CDR2 YYDKDF (reference sequence). This CDR3 is built from 14 residues. V lost 6 bases to trimming and J lost 4 bases; unmatched junction nucleotides: 4. The CDR3 nucleotides are TGTGCCACCAGTACAGGGGGCCAGTACAATGAGCAGTTCTTC. Protein: CATSTGGQYNEQFF.

This clone was observed a handful of times. The chain employs TRBV15 and TRBJ2-4; TRBD2 agrees at 11 bases. The V and J ends lost 1 base and 7 bases, in that order; junction bases with no gene match: 6. The CDR3 sequence is 16 residues long. Germline CDR1 and CDR2: LNHNV and YYDKDF (reference sequence). The CDR3: CATSRALAGGVNIQYF. The CDR3 DNA follows: TGTGCCACCAGCAGAGCCCTAGCGGGAGGTGTGAACATTCAGTACTTC.

The rearrangement uses TRBV6-4 and TRBJ2-2, with TRBD1 matching over 7 bases. The length of the CDR3 is 16 residues. Germline CDR1 reads MRHNA; CDR2 reads SNTAGT. The ends lost 0 bases at V and 5 bases at J; junction bases unmatched: 6. CDR3 region: CASSDSRQGETGELFF. The CDR3 DNA sequence: TGTGCCAGCAGTGACTCAAGACAGGGAGAAACCGGGGAGCTGTTTTTT.

As for this clone: A read error is possible here, since a much larger clone lies one base away. This sequence joins TRBV27 and TRBJ1-2, with a possible D match to TRBD1 (6 bases). Germline lookup yields CDR1 MNHEY and CDR2 SMNVEV (reference sequence). CDR3 length: 13 residues. CDR3 DNA sequence: TGTACCAGCAGTTTACGGGGGGCGCATGGCTACACCTTC. It translates to CTSSLRGAHGYTF.

The chain joins TRBV5-1 to TRBJ1-1; 10 nucleotides line up with TRBD1. This CDR3 has 15 amino acids. V shed 3 bases, J shed 5 bases, and the junction held 7 bases outside the gene matches. The germline gives CDR1 SGHRS, CDR2 YFSETQ. CDR3: CASSSQGQGGTEAFF. The CDR3 DNA reads as TGCGCCAGCAGCTCCCAAGGACAGGGGGGGACTGAAGCTTTCTTT.

This clone has more than one count but fewer than ten. CDR3 protein: CASSLDQSGGPSGELFF. CDR3 DNA: TGTGCCAGCAGCTTAGATCAGTCGGGAGGGCCAAGCGGGGAGCTGTTTTTT. The chain combines TRBV11-3 with TRBJ2-2, with 8 bases identical to TRBD2. After removal of 0 bases from V and 7 bases from J, the junction contained 10 bases not matched to a gene. CDR3 size: 17 residues. Germline values: CDR1 SGHNT, CDR2 YENEEA.

The chain uses TRBV7-2 and TRBJ1-1, with D unresolved. Germline CDR1 SGHTA, CDR2 FQGNSA. V lost 1 base and J 8 bases, leaving 11 bases between the germline ends. The CDR3 is 13 residues long. CDR3 DNA sequence: TGTGCCAGCAGCTTAGGACGGGAGTCAGAAGCTTTCTTT. Protein product: CASSLGRESEAFF.

This clone occurred once. In DNA, the CDR3 is TGCGCCAGCAGCTCCGGGACACCTAACACCGGGGAGCTGTTTTTT. Encoded protein: CASSSGTPNTGELFF. V usage is TRBV5-1 and J usage is TRBJ2-2, with D perhaps matching TRBD1 (6 bases). The V end was cut by 3 bases, the J end by 2 bases, with 11 bases between. CDR1 and CDR2 from the germline V gene are SGHRS and YFSETQ. The CDR3 length is 15 residues.

The V and J genes are TRBV6-6 and TRBJ2-3; D possibly corresponds to TRBD2 (6 bases). The V end was cut by 0 bases, the J end by 5 bases, with 12 bases between. Looked up from germline, CDR1 is MNHNY and CDR2 is SVGAGI (reference sequence). This CDR3 region has 15 residues. As DNA, the CDR3 is TGTGCCAGCAGTTACTCGGGAGGTACAGGAGATACGCAGTATTTT. Amino acids: CASSYSGGTGDTQYF.

The V and J genes are TRBV19 and TRBJ1-1; D might be TRBD1 (6 bases). Deletions cut 6 bases from V and 1 base from J, with 21 bases between. The CDR3 totals 17 residues. Looked up from germline, CDR1 is LNHDA and CDR2 is SQIVND (reference sequence). The CDR3 DNA follows: TGTGCCAGTAGGAACCACAGGGCCCTTAGTCGGAACACTGAAGCTTTCTTT. Protein: CASRNHRALSRNTEAFF.

The chain links TRBV19 to TRBJ2-6, with D possibly being TRBD2 (5 bases). Deletions cut 1 base from V and 2 bases from J, with 6 bases between. CDR1 and CDR2 from the germline V gene are LNHDA and SQIVND (reference sequence). This CDR3 comprises 15 residues. CDR3 in amino acids: CASSIGGTGANVLTF. In nucleotides, the CDR3 is TGTGCCAGTAGTATAGGAGGGACTGGGGCCAACGTCCTGACTTTC.

The gene calls are TRBV29-1 and TRBJ2-2, with 10 bases aligning to TRBD2. The CDR3 runs to 16 residues. Per the germline V gene, CDR1 is SQVTM and CDR2 is ANQGSEA. V trimming: 7 bases; J trimming: 7 bases; junction bases outside the gene matches: 15. The CDR3: CSGGSGQRGGNGELFF. The CDR3 nucleotides read TGCAGCGGTGGCAGCGGCCAGCGGGGGGGCAACGGGGAGCTGTTTTTT.